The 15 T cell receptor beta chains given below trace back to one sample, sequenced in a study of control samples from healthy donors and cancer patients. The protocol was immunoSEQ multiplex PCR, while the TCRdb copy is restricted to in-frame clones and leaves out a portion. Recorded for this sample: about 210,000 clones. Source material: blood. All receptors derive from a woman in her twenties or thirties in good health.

The CDR3 nucleotides are TGCGCCAGCAGCCAAGATTTTCGCGGGGGGACCCGCACAGATACGCAGTATTTT. It yields the protein CASSQDFRGGTRTDTQYF. The chain couples TRBV4-3 to TRBJ2-3; 8 bases fit TRBD2. V dropped 0 bases and J dropped 1; count of bases not matched to a gene: 9. The CDR3 runs to 18 residues. The germline V gene has CDR1 LGHNA and CDR2 YSLEER.

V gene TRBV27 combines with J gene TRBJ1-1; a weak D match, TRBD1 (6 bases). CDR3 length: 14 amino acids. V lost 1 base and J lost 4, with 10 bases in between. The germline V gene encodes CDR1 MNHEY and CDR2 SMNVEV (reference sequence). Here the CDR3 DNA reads TGTGCCAGCAGTTTATACAGGGATCGCACTGAAGCTTTCTTT. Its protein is CASSLYRDRTEAFF.

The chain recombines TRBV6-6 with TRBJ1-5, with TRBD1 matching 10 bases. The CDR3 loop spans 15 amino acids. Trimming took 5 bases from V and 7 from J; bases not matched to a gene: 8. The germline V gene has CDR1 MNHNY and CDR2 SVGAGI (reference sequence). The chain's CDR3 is CASSARQGAGQPQHF. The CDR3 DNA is TGTGCCAGCAGTGCACGACAGGGGGCAGGGCAGCCCCAGCATTTT.

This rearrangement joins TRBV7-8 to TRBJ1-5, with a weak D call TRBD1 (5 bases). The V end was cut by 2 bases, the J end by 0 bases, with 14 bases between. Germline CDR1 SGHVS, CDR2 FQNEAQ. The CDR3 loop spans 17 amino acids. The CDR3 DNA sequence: TGTGCCAGCAGCTTACGCAGGAGGGGATATAGCAATCAGCCCCAGCATTTT. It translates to CASSLRRRGYSNQPQHF.

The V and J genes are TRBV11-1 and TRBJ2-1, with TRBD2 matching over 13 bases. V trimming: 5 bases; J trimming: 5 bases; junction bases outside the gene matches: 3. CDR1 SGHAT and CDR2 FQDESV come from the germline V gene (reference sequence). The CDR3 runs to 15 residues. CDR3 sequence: CASSRGTSGNNEQFF. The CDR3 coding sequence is TGTGCCAGCAGCCGAGGGACTAGCGGGAACAATGAGCAGTTCTTC.

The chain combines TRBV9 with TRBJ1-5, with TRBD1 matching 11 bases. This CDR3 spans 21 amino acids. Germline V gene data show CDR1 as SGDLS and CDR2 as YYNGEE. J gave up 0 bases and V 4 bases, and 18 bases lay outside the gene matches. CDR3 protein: CASSPPDFRDRGIYSNQPQHF. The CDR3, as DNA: TGTGCCAGCAGCCCACCAGACTTCCGGGACAGGGGGATCTATAGCAATCAGCCCCAGCATTTT.

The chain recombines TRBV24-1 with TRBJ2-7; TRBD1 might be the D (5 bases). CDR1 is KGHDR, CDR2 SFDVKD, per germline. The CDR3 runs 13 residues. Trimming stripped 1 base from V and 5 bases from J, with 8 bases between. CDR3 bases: TGTGCCACCAGTGATTTAGTAGGGGACGAGCAGTACTTC. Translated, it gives CATSDLVGDEQYF.

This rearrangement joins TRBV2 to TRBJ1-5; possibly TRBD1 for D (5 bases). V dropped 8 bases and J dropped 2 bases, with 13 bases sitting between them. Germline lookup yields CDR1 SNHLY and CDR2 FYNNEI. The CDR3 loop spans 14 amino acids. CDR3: CASGPGRGNQPQHF. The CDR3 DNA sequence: TGTGCCAGCGGCCCGGGGCGAGGCAATCAGCCCCAGCATTTT. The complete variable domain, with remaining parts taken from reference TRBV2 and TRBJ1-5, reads EPEVTQTPSHQVTQMGQEVILRCVPISNHLYFYWYRQILGQKVEFLVSFYNNEISEKSEIFDDQFSVERPDGSNFTLKIRSTKLEDSAMYFCASGPGRGNQPQHFGDGTRLSIL.

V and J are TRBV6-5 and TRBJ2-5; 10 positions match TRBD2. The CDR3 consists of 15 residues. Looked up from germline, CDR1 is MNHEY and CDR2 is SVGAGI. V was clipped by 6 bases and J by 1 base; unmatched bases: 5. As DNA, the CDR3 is TGTGCCAGCAGGACTAGCGGGCGGTCCCAAGAGACCCAGTACTTC. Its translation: CASRTSGRSQETQYF.

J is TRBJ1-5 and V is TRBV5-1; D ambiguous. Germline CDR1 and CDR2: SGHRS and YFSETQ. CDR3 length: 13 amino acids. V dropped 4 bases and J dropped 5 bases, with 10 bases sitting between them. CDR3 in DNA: TGCGCCAGCAGCCAGACACCAGATCAGCCCCAGCATTTT. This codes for CASSQTPDQPQHF.

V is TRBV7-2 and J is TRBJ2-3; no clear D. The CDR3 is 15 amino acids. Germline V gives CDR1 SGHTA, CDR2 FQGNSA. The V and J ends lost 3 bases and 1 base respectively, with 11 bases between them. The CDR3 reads CASSFSLLGTDTQYF. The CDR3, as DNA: TGTGCCAGCAGCTTTTCCCTCCTGGGCACAGATACGCAGTATTTT.

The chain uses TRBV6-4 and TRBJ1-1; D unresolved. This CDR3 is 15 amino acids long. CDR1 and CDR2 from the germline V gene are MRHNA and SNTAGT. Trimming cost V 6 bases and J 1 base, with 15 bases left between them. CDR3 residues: CASRPEEGRNTEAFF. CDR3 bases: TGTGCCAGCAGACCCGAAGAGGGTCGGAACACTGAAGCTTTCTTT.

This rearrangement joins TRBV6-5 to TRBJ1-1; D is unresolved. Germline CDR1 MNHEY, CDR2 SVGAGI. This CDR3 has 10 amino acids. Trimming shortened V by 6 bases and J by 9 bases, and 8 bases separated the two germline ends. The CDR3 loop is CASRDPKAFF. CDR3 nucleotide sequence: TGTGCCAGCAGGGATCCAAAAGCTTTCTTT.

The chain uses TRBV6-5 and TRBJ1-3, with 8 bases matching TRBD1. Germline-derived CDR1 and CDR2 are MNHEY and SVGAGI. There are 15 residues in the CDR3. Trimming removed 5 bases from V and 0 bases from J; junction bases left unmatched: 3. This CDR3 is CASSPGTGSGNTIYF. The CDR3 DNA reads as TGTGCCAGCAGTCCCGGGACAGGCTCTGGAAACACCATATATTTT.

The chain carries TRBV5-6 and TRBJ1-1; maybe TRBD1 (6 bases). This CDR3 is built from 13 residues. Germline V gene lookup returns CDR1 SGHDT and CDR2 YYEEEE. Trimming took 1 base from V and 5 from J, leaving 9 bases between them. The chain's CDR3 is CASSLQGPTEAFF. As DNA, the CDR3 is TGTGCCAGCAGCTTGCAGGGGCCGACTGAAGCTTTCTTT. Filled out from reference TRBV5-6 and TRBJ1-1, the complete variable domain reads DAGVTQSPTHLIKTRGQQVTLRCSPKSGHDTVSWYQQALGQGPQFIFQYYEEEERQRGNFPDRFSGHQFPNYSSELNVNALLLGDSALYLCASSLQGPTEAFFGQGTRLTVV.